Each of the 11 T cell receptor beta chains below was sequenced from the same sample in a study of somatic mutations in cytotoxic T cells in rheumatoid arthritis. Only in-frame clones appear in the TCRdb table, and some are missing; sequencing was by immunoSEQ multiplex PCR. The sample shows more than 15,000 clones, 78% of them seen only once. Sequencing input: CD8+ T cells sorted from blood. The receptors were sampled from an adult with rheumatoid arthritis.

The rearrangement links TRBV4-1 to TRBJ2-5; TRBD1 matches at 9 bases. Germline V gene sequence: CDR1 MGHRA, CDR2 YSYEKL. The V and J ends lost 3 bases and 4 bases, in that order; junction bases with no gene match: 15. The CDR3 has 18 residues. CDR3 nucleotides: TGCGCCAGCAGCCAGAGAGTCGGACAGGGGCCACTGGGAGAGACCCAGTACTTC. The encoded protein is CASSQRVGQGPLGETQYF.

The rearrangement links TRBV27 to TRBJ2-3; 7 bases match TRBD2. The trim removed 6 bases at V and 7 bases at J, leaving 10 bases unmatched. This CDR3 comprises 14 residues. Germline-derived CDR1 and CDR2 are MNHEY and SMNVEV (reference sequence). In DNA, the CDR3 is TGTGCCAGCAGCGTGCGGGGGTCCAGGCATACGCAGTATTTT. Translation: CASSVRGSRHTQYF.

V usage is TRBV5-4 and J usage is TRBJ2-7; the D is unclear. CDR3 length: 11 amino acids. Per germline, CDR1 SGHNT and CDR2 YYREEE (reference sequence). Trimming took off 3 bases at V and 0 bases at J, with 1 base between the two ends. CDR3 nucleotides: TGTGCCAGCAGCTCCTCCTACGAGCAGTACTTC. Encoded protein: CASSSSYEQYF.

CDR3 sequence: CASSLRTLNTEAFF. CDR3 coding DNA: TGTGCCAGCAGCCTACGGACCCTGAACACTGAAGCTTTCTTT. The chain carries TRBV11-2 and TRBJ1-1; D gene uncertain. CDR3 size: 14 residues. CDR1 and CDR2 from the germline V gene are SGHAT and FQNNGV. The ends were cut back, 5 bases at V and 0 bases at J, with 10 bases in the middle.

The CDR3 loop is CASSLSSESSYNEQFF. The CDR3 coding sequence is TGTGCCAGCAGCTTATCTTCGGAGAGCTCCTACAATGAGCAGTTCTTC. This rearrangement joins TRBV7-6 to TRBJ2-1, with D hard to call. CDR1 is SGHVS, CDR2 FNYEAQ, per germline. This CDR3 region has 16 residues. Trimming removed 2 bases at V and 0 bases at J, with 11 bases between.

This chain connects TRBV19 to TRBJ2-7; 9 bases are a match to TRBD2. This CDR3 spans 15 amino acids. V was pared by 4 bases and J by 2 bases, with 6 bases of the junction left unmatched. Germline values: CDR1 LNHDA, CDR2 SQIVND (reference sequence). The CDR3 is CASSNRLAEPYEQYF. CDR3 coding DNA: TGTGCCAGTAGTAATCGACTAGCGGAGCCCTACGAGCAGTACTTC.

This clone has a single count. V and J are TRBV29-1 and TRBJ2-2; 7 bases line up with TRBD1. Germline values: CDR1 SQVTM, CDR2 ANQGSEA. The CDR3 is 14 residues long. V dropped 6 bases and J dropped 0; count of bases not matched to a gene: 4. The CDR3 nucleotides read TGCAGCGTCGAGGGACAGACGAACACCGGGGAGCTGTTTTTT. It codes for CSVEGQTNTGELFF.

The V call is TRBV29-1, the J call TRBJ2-7, with 10 bases fitting TRBD2. This CDR3 is built from 13 residues. The V and J ends lost 7 bases and 2 bases, in that order; junction bases with no gene match: 5. The germline V gene has CDR1 SQVTM and CDR2 ANQGSEA. The CDR3 region has the DNA TGCAGCGCCCGACTAGCGGGTACCTACGAGCAGTACTTC. Translated: CSARLAGTYEQYF.

The chain employs TRBV12-5 and TRBJ2-3; 9 bases match TRBD1. The CDR3 runs to 14 residues. With 6 bases clipped from V and 2 bases from J, the junction kept 3 bases outside the gene matches. The germline CDR1 and CDR2 sequences are LGHNT and FRNRAP. The CDR3 DNA follows: TGTGCTAGTGGAGGGGACAGGGCCACAGATACGCAGTATTTT. It is translated as CASGGDRATDTQYF. Based on the CDR3 plus reference TRBV12-5 and TRBJ2-3, the full variable domain is DARVTQTPRHKVTEMGQEVTMRCQPILGHNTVFWYRQTMMQGLELLAYFRNRAPLDDSGMPKDRFSAEMPDATLATLKIQPSEPRDSAVYFCASGGDRATDTQYFGPGTRLTVL.

This clone has more than one count but fewer than ten. This sequence joins TRBV10-1 and TRBJ2-1; 10 bases map to TRBD1. CDR3 length equals 16 residues. V lost 2 bases, J lost 3 bases, and 4 bases stayed unmatched. Germline CDR1 is WNHNN and CDR2 is SYGVQD (reference sequence). CDR3 in DNA: TGCGCCAGCAGTGAGACGACAGGGGGCTTCTACAATGAGCAGTTCTTC. Protein product: CASSETTGGFYNEQFF.

This sequence joins TRBV4-2 and TRBJ2-3; D is unresolved. Germline V gene data show CDR1 as LGHNA and CDR2 as YNFKEQ. Trimming left V 0 bases short and J 0 bases short, with 7 bases between. This CDR3 spans 15 amino acids. CDR3 sequence: CASSQELTSTDTQYF. The DNA for the CDR3 is TGTGCCAGCAGCCAAGAACTGACTAGCACAGATACGCAGTATTTT.